Below, 5 T cell receptor beta chains from the same sample are listed, as sequenced in a study of CD8+ T cells in alopecia areata. RNA extraction was followed by reverse transcription into cDNA, which acted as the sequencing template. Generated by immunoSEQ multiplex PCR, the TCRdb table keeps only in-frame clones and is missing some. This sample has about 200,000 clones, with roughly 64% found just once. Treatment: oral pan-JAK inhibitor, 5-10 mg twice daily. Source: CD4+ T cells sorted from blood, taken at week 24, from a patient treated with tofacitinib. The receptor set was obtained from a human donor with alopecia areata.

The V gene is TRBV15, the J gene TRBJ2-5, with 8 bases matching TRBD2. The CDR3 is 18 amino acids. Germline loops: CDR1 LNHNV, CDR2 YYDKDF (reference sequence). Trimming took 0 bases from V and 3 from J; bases not matched to a gene: 12. CDR3 in DNA: TGTGCCACCAGCAGAGATCCCCCAAGACTAGCGCCCAAAGAGACCCAGTACTTC. It translates to CATSRDPPRLAPKETQYF.

The genes are TRBV11-1 and TRBJ1-2, with TRBD1 identical over 8 bases. CDR1 SGHAT and CDR2 FQDESV come from the germline V gene (reference sequence). The CDR3 contains 14 residues. V was clipped by 4 bases and J by 7 bases; unmatched bases: 8. The CDR3 loop is CASSYQPDRAGYTF. CDR3 DNA sequence: TGTGCCAGCAGCTACCAACCGGACAGGGCTGGCTACACCTTC.

This CDR3 is CSVEDKTGGMGNTIYF. In DNA, the CDR3 is TGCAGCGTTGAAGATAAGACAGGGGGCATGGGAAACACCATATATTTT. This chain uses TRBV29-1 with TRBJ1-3; 10 bases are shared with TRBD1. The CDR3 has 16 residues. Germline V gene sequence: CDR1 SQVTM, CDR2 ANQGSEA. V lost 0 bases and J lost 4; bases outside the gene matches: 6.

This clone was detected a few times. The rearrangement uses TRBV30 and TRBJ1-1; the D gene is possibly TRBD1 (6 bases). The CDR3 is 15 amino acids. V lost 0 bases and J lost 0, with 11 bases in between. Germline-derived CDR1 and CDR2 are GTSNPN and SVGIG (reference sequence). CDR3 amino acids: CAWSVPGVMNTEAFF. DNA of the CDR3: TGTGCCTGGAGTGTCCCAGGGGTCATGAACACTGAAGCTTTCTTT.

This chain connects TRBV29-1 to TRBJ1-4, with a possible D match to TRBD1 (5 bases). The V gene's germline CDR1 is SQVTM and CDR2 ANQGSEA. The CDR3 runs 14 residues. Trimming pared 7 bases from V and 6 bases from J, leaving 18 bases between. The CDR3 region is CSGGLGERDEKLFF. In DNA, the CDR3 is TGCAGCGGGGGACTGGGGGAACGAGATGAAAAACTGTTTTTT. Full variable domain (missing parts from reference TRBV29-1 and TRBJ1-4): SAVISQKPSRDICQRGTSLTIQCQVDSQVTMMFWYRQQPGQSLTLIATANQGSEATYESGFVIDKFPISRPNLTFSTLTVSNMSPEDSSIYLCSGGLGERDEKLFFGSGTQLSVL.